These 7 T cell receptor beta chains originate from one sample sequenced in a study of blood T cell repertoires in COVID-19. The data were produced by immunoSEQ multiplex PCR, yet TCRdb's version contains in-frame clones alone and is incomplete. The table includes 180,000 or so clones, around 85% detected once. The sample taken for sequencing was peripheral blood. Receptor source: an older woman with acute or convalescent COVID-19.

This clone has just a few counts. This sequence joins TRBV28 and TRBJ2-1; tentatively, D is TRBD2 (5 bases). The V and J ends lost 6 bases and 3 bases respectively, with 18 bases between them. The CDR3 runs to 16 residues. The germline V gene encodes CDR1 MDHEN and CDR2 SYDVKM. DNA of the CDR3: TGTGCCAGCAGCCACGCCAGCGGTGCCCTCTACAATGAGCAGTTCTTC. Translated, it gives CASSHASGALYNEQFF.

On this clone itself: Distinct nucleotide sequences in the sample also encode this CDR3. The chain's CDR3 is CASSSPGGEQYV. CDR3 bases: TGTGCCAGCAGTTCCCCAGGGGGCGAGCAGTACGTC. V usage is TRBV6-5 and J usage is TRBJ2-7; 7 bases are shared with TRBD1. The CDR3 is 12 residues long. Germline loops: CDR1 MNHEY, CDR2 SVGAGI. The V segment lost 4 bases and the J segment 6 bases; nucleotides outside the gene matches: 3.

The chain joins TRBV7-9 to TRBJ1-1; possibly TRBD1 for D (6 bases). Germline V gene data show CDR1 as SEHNR and CDR2 as FQNEAQ (reference sequence). The CDR3 covers 16 residues. V lost 1 base to trimming and J lost 0 bases, with 12 bases between them. Here the CDR3 reads CASSLVGRGMNTEAFF. The DNA for the CDR3 is TGTGCCAGCAGCTTAGTCGGCAGGGGCATGAACACTGAAGCTTTCTTT.

Written as DNA, the CDR3 is TGTGCCAGCAGCCCCGGACAGGGGGGACTAGCGGGAGAATGGAGGCGAGAGACCCAGTACTTC. This gives the protein CASSPGQGGLAGEWRRETQYF. The rearrangement uses TRBV9 and TRBJ2-5; 14 bases line up with TRBD2. This CDR3 has 21 amino acids. J was trimmed by 4 bases and V by 4 bases; bases with no gene match: 21. The V gene's germline CDR1 is SGDLS and CDR2 YYNGEE.

This chain connects TRBV24-1 to TRBJ1-2, with D uncertain. From germline, CDR1 is KGHDR and CDR2 SFDVKD. V was pared by 3 bases and J by 0 bases, with 4 bases between. This CDR3 contains 13 residues. The DNA of the CDR3 is TGTGCCACCAGTGATGGGCCTAACTATGGCTACACCTTC. Its protein product is CATSDGPNYGYTF.

This clone was seen only a few times. The J gene is TRBJ2-7, the V gene TRBV6-1; TRBD2 might be the D (6 bases). Trimming stripped 1 base from V and 5 bases from J, with 15 bases between. Germline V gene sequence: CDR1 MNHNS, CDR2 SASEGT. This CDR3 has 15 residues. In DNA form, the CDR3 reads TGTGCCAGCAGTGAAGGGTGGGGAGGTGCGAACGAGCAGTACTTC. This codes for CASSEGWGGANEQYF.

The DNA for the CDR3 is TGTGCCAGCAGTGTCGGGGGGGGAATTGAAGCTTTCTTT. Protein: CASSVGGGIEAFF. This chain uses TRBV2 with TRBJ1-1; perhaps TRBD1 as D (5 bases). Germline CDR1 reads SNHLY; CDR2 reads FYNNEI. CDR3 size: 13 residues. With 4 bases removed from V and 7 bases from J, the gap between germline ends came to 13 bases.